This is a list of T cell receptor beta chains from one sample in a study of blood T cell repertoires in COVID-19. Measured with immunoSEQ multiplex PCR; TCRdb has only the in-frame clones, and not every one. The profile shows about 210,000 clones, around 91% of them singletons. Sequenced input: peripheral blood. The receptors stem from a woman aged 40 to 50 with acute or convalescent COVID-19. Both conserved end residues are part of each CDR3. Each record gives: V gene, clone size, J gene, D gene, CDR3 protein, CDR3 DNA. A D gene is named only where the DNA matches it firmly. The listing skips clone size in some rows; elsewhere it reads once, few, many or a size class.

TRBV6-5	few	TRBJ1-1	NA	CASIKGHPMNTEAFF	TGTGCCAGCATTAAGGGACACCCCATGAACACTGAAGCTTTCTTT
TRBV2	few	TRBJ1-2	TRBD1	CASSSTGNYGYTF	TGTGCCAGCAGTTCGACAGGGAACTATGGCTACACCTTC
TRBV2	NA	TRBJ2-5	NA	CASSPKETQYF	TGTGCCAGCAGTCCCAAAGAGACCCAGTACTTC
TRBV27	NA	TRBJ2-1	NA	CASSSPSSPYNEQFF	TGTGCCAGCAGTTCACCCAGTAGCCCCTACAATGAGCAGTTCTTC
TRBV19	NA	TRBJ2-1	TRBD1	CASSPRDRVRNEQFF	TGTGCCAGTAGTCCCCGGGACAGGGTTCGGAATGAGCAGTTCTTC
TRBV7-3	NA	TRBJ1-1	NA	CASSLGQVGRGTEAFF	TGTGCCAGCAGCTTGGGACAAGTGGGGAGAGGTACTGAAGCTTTCTTT
TRBV18	once	TRBJ1-5	NA	CASSLQGDNQPQHF	TGTGCCAGCTCTCTACAGGGTGACAATCAGCCCCAGCATTTT
TRBV9	NA	TRBJ1-1	TRBD1	CASSLGQVAEAFF	TGTGCCAGCAGCCTGGGACAGGTAGCTGAAGCTTTCTTT
TRBV4-1	NA	TRBJ2-2	NA	CASSQAGVLGELFF	TGCGCCAGCAGCCAAGCCGGGGTTTTGGGGGAGCTGTTTTTT
TRBV5-1	NA	TRBJ1-2	NA	CASNPSTGIGYTF	TGCGCCAGCAACCCTTCTACAGGGATTGGCTACACCTTC
TRBV24-1	NA	TRBJ1-5	NA	CATSDGTTGPQHF	TGTGCCACCAGTGACGGCACGACAGGGCCCCAGCATTTT
TRBV5-4	NA	TRBJ1-1	NA	CASRSIERKTEAFF	TGTGCCAGCAGGTCGATCGAGAGGAAGACTGAAGCTTTCTTT
TRBV14	NA	TRBJ2-2	TRBD1	CASSQVGRGLNTGELFF	TGTGCCAGCAGCCAAGTAGGCAGGGGGCTTAACACCGGGGAGCTGTTTTTT
TRBV10-1	NA	TRBJ2-6	NA	CASGGLVAGANVLTF	TGCGCCAGCGGGGGCCTGGTGGCTGGGGCCAACGTCCTGACTTTC
TRBV11-2	NA	TRBJ1-2	NA	CASSSLRGGPYGYTF	TGTGCCAGCAGCTCCCTGCGGGGAGGGCCCTATGGCTACACCTTC
TRBV2	once	TRBJ1-6	NA	CASSERVYNSPLHF	TGTGCCAGCAGTGAACGGGTCTATAATTCACCCCTCCACTTT
TRBV9	NA	TRBJ1-2	NA	CASSTRDTDYGYTF	TGTGCCAGCAGCACCCGGGACACTGACTATGGCTACACCTTC
TRBV7-8	once	TRBJ1-2	NA	CASSLTPNYGYTF	TGTGCCAGCAGCTTGACACCTAACTATGGCTACACCTTC
TRBV19	NA	TRBJ1-1	TRBD1	CASTQQGARTEAFF	TGTGCCAGTACCCAACAGGGGGCGAGGACTGAAGCTTTCTTT
TRBV6-1	NA	TRBJ1-6	NA	CASSEGALRDSPLHF	TGTGCCAGCAGTGAAGGGGCTCTGCGGGATTCACCCCTCCACTTT
TRBV6-5	NA	TRBJ2-5	TRBD1	CASSPDRGRETQYF	TGTGCCAGCAGTCCGGACAGGGGGCGAGAGACCCAGTACTTC
TRBV14	NA	TRBJ1-5	NA	CASSQGGTGVWPQHF	TGTGCCAGCAGCCAAGGTGGGACTGGGGTTTGGCCCCAGCATTTT
TRBV9	NA	TRBJ1-3	NA	CASSPHGSGNTIYF	TGTGCCAGCAGCCCCCACGGCTCTGGAAACACCATATATTTT
TRBV3-1/TRBV3-2	NA	TRBJ2-3	TRBD2	CASSQEPSGGTSTDTQYF	TGTGCCAGCAGCCAAGAGCCTAGCGGGGGCACTAGCACAGATACGCAGTATTTT
TRBV10-1	NA	TRBJ2-3	NA	CASSLYRDTQYF	TGCGCCAGCAGTCTTTATCGAGATACGCAGTATTTT
TRBV25-1	NA	TRBJ1-1	NA	CASSDQGRRTEAFF	TGTGCCAGCAGTGACCAGGGGAGACGCACTGAAGCTTTCTTT
TRBV5-4	NA	TRBJ2-1	TRBD2	CASSLGAGRGNNEQFF	TGTGCCAGCAGCTTGGGTGCAGGGCGGGGGAACAATGAGCAGTTCTTC
TRBV13	NA	TRBJ1-5	NA	CASSLGRRDQPQHF	TGTGCCAGCAGCTTAGGCCGGAGGGACCAGCCCCAGCATTTT
TRBV2	NA	TRBJ1-1	NA	CASSEATGVNTEAFF	TGTGCCAGCAGTGAAGCAACGGGTGTCAACACTGAAGCTTTCTTT
TRBV2	NA	TRBJ2-2	NA	CASSVEGLATGTGELFF	TGTGCCAGCAGCGTCGAGGGCCTTGCAACGGGCACCGGGGAGCTGTTTTTT
TRBV5-5	NA	TRBJ1-2	NA	CASTSVQGRGGGYTF	TGTGCCAGCACCTCGGTCCAGGGGAGGGGTGGTGGCTACACCTTC
TRBV11-1	NA	TRBJ2-2	NA	CASCWGGTWNTGELFF	TGTGCCAGCTGCTGGGGGGGGACATGGAACACCGGGGAGCTGTTTTTT
TRBV21-1	NA	TRBJ1-5	NA	CASSNSGNTGNQPQHF	TGTGCCAGCAGCAACTCGGGGAATACCGGCAATCAGCCCCAGCATTTT
TRBV19	NA	TRBJ2-1	NA	CASSPQGSNEQFF	TGTGCCAGTAGTCCCCAGGGATCCAATGAGCAGTTCTTC
TRBV20-1	NA	TRBJ1-5	TRBD1	CSASLAGQGVNQPQHF	TGCAGTGCTAGTTTAGCGGGACAGGGGGTCAATCAGCCCCAGCATTTT
TRBV18	NA	TRBJ2-1	NA	CASSQAGDGYNEQFF	TGTGCCAGCTCACAAGCAGGTGACGGATACAATGAGCAGTTCTTC
TRBV4-1	NA	TRBJ1-1	NA	CASSHGRAMNTEAFF	TGCGCCAGCAGCCACGGCAGGGCTATGAACACTGAAGCTTTCTTT
TRBV29-1	NA	TRBJ2-2	TRBD2	CSVGGGAIGELFF	TGCAGCGTTGGCGGGGGGGCTATCGGGGAGCTGTTTTTT
TRBV24-1	NA	TRBJ2-1	TRBD1	CATSDRGTGPYNEQFF	TGTGCCACCAGTGATCGTGGGACAGGCCCATACAATGAGCAGTTCTTC
TRBV10-3	NA	TRBJ2-1	TRBD2	CAIGGVKLAGSSYNEQFF	TGTGCCATCGGGGGGGTTAAATTGGCAGGGAGCTCCTACAATGAGCAGTTCTTC
TRBV11-2	NA	TRBJ1-2	NA	CASSSLQAGYGYTF	TGTGCCAGCAGCTCCCTCCAAGCGGGCTATGGCTACACCTTC
TRBV7-2	few	TRBJ2-1	NA	CASSLGSVWNEQFF	TGTGCCAGCAGCTTAGGGAGCGTCTGGAATGAGCAGTTCTTC
TRBV4-2	NA	TRBJ2-3	NA	CASSQDELSTDTQYF	TGTGCCAGCAGCCAAGATGAACTGAGCACAGATACGCAGTATTTT
TRBV9	NA	TRBJ2-1	NA	CASSPQGNEQFF	TGTGCCAGCAGCCCCCAGGGTAATGAGCAGTTCTTC
TRBV4-1	NA	TRBJ2-5	TRBD2	CASSQDLAGTQETQYF	TGTGCCAGCAGCCAAGACCTAGCGGGTACACAAGAGACCCAGTACTTC
TRBV4-1	NA	TRBJ1-3	TRBD1	CASSPWTGTNTIYF	TGCGCCAGCAGCCCCTGGACAGGGACAAACACCATATATTTT
TRBV11-2	NA	TRBJ2-5	NA	CASSPGLTIQETQYF	TGTGCCAGCAGCCCCGGACTCACTATTCAAGAGACCCAGTACTTC
TRBV11-2	NA	TRBJ1-1	NA	CASSLDRNTEAFF	TGTGCCAGCAGCTTAGATAGGAACACTGAAGCTTTCTTT
TRBV2	NA	TRBJ2-5	TRBD1	CARRTGPSQETQYF	TGTGCCAGAAGGACAGGGCCCTCCCAAGAGACCCAGTACTTC
TRBV18	NA	TRBJ1-1	TRBD1	CASSSGQGMNTEAFF	TGTGCCAGCTCGTCGGGACAGGGTATGAACACTGAAGCTTTCTTT
TRBV4-1	NA	TRBJ1-2	NA	CASSQGRLNGYTF	TGCGCCAGCAGCCAAGGGCGGCTGAATGGCTACACCTTC
TRBV6-2/TRBV6-3	NA	TRBJ2-3	TRBD2	CASSPRTSGGGTDTQYF	TGTGCCAGCAGCCCTCGGACTAGCGGGGGGGGCACAGATACGCAGTATTTT
TRBV25-1	NA	TRBJ1-5	NA	CASSAMLGNQPQHF	TGTGCCAGCAGTGCTATGCTAGGCAATCAGCCCCAGCATTTT
TRBV5-1	NA	TRBJ2-1	TRBD1	CASSGGQGAWEQFF	TGCGCCAGCAGCGGGGGACAGGGGGCGTGGGAGCAGTTCTTC